This TCR beta chain was profiled in a study of cytomegalovirus exposure and HLA in healthy donors. This clone was counted a single time. Its antigen is undetermined. 60 Vbeta and 13 Jbeta primers were used in PCR. Original analysis: In a later analysis, 75 million to 85 million unique TCR beta chains included roughly 11 million shared by two or more donors. The data were produced by immunoSEQ multiplex PCR, yet TCRdb's version contains in-frame clones alone and is incomplete. That table gives V, J and clone size, and the DNA gave D and trimming. This table has under 250,000 clones, around 80% appearing once. Study results and caveats: Earlier results showed most TCR beta V segments being productive about 87% or about 30% of the time. TCR beta V- and J-gene trimming was later associated with a missense DCLRE1C variant. Sequencing likely generated an artifact that appeared as a cluster of highly shared sequence variants.

V lost 0 bases and J 3 bases, leaving 15 bases between the germline ends. Germline V gives CDR1 MNHNS, CDR2 SASEGT. The CDR3 extends over 17 amino acids. Sequencing was done on a sample of PBMCs. The chain employs TRBV6-1 and TRBJ2-1; perhaps TRBD2 as D (5 bases). This sequence originates from a boy aged 10-17 years in good health and CMV-seronegative. This chain's CDR3 is CASSEAADDSRYNEQFF. CDR3 bases: TGTGCCAGCAGTGAAGCAGCGGACGACTCCCGCTACAATGAGCAGTTCTTC.